Listed below are T cell receptor beta chains from one sample, sequenced in a study of T cell repertoires and HLA-DP antigens. Their target antigens are unknown. TCRdb keeps only in-frame clones here, not all; method: immunoSEQ multiplex PCR. The repertoire holds roughly 110,000 clones, with nearly 95% as singletons. The specimen sequenced was CD4+ T cells from PBMCs. The receptors here all came from a woman aged 18-29 years in good health and CMV-seronegative. Each CDR3 is given with its conserved first and last residue. D genes are given only for firm matches. A clone size is listed for some rows: how often the clone was seen (once, few, many), or a class if it is expanded.

clone_size d_call j_call v_call cdr3_nt cdr3_aa
- - TRBJ2-2 TRBV6-5 TGTGCCAGCAGACTCCAGGGACCCAACACCGGGGAGCTGTTTTTT CASRLQGPNTGELFF
- TRBD1 TRBJ2-3 TRBV10-3 TGTGCCATCAACGACAGGGTTGGGACAGATACGCAGTATTTT CAINDRVGTDTQYF
- - TRBJ1-2 TRBV27 TGTGCCAGCGGGGACGGGAACTATGGCTACACCTTC CASGDGNYGYTF
- TRBD1 TRBJ2-2 TRBV28 TGTGCCAGCAGTTCGGGACAGAGCGGGGAGCTGTTTTTT CASSSGQSGELFF
few - TRBJ1-1 TRBV5-1 TGCGCCAGCCGTAAAAGGAACAGGGTTGACACTGAAGCTTTCTTT CASRKRNRVDTEAFF
- TRBD1 TRBJ1-6 TRBV4-1 TGCGCCAGCAGCCAACTACAGGGGGTAGGATCACCCCTCCACTTT CASSQLQGVGSPLHF
- - TRBJ2-5 TRBV5-4 TGTGCCAGCAGCCCAAGCGTCCAAGAGACCCAGTACTTC CASSPSVQETQYF
- - TRBJ1-1 TRBV25-1 TGTGCCAGCAGTGAATCTTCCGGTGTGAACACTGAAGCTTTCTTT CASSESSGVNTEAFF
- TRBD1 TRBJ1-1 TRBV4-3 TGCGCCAGCAGCGTAAAACAGGGGGCCACTGAAGCTTTCTTT CASSVKQGATEAFF
- - TRBJ1-1 TRBV7-6 TGTGCCAGCAGCTCTCCCCCGCACACTGAAGCTTTCTTT CASSSPPHTEAFF
once TRBD1 TRBJ1-1 TRBV6-6 TGTGCCAGCAGCGACAGGGCGGGGACTGAAGCTTTCTTT CASSDRAGTEAFF
- TRBD1 TRBJ1-2 TRBV6-5 TGTGCCAGCAGTCGTACCGGGACAGATGGCTACACCTTC CASSRTGTDGYTF
- - TRBJ1-4 TRBV28 TGTGCCAGCAGTTTAGGGGGGGCTTCTAATGAAAAACTGTTTTTT CASSLGGASNEKLFF
once - TRBJ1-2 TRBV28 TGTGCCAGCAGTACGGGACCGCCTTATGGCTACACCTTC CASSTGPPYGYTF
- - TRBJ1-1 TRBV14 TGTGCCAGCAGCCAAGAGGGGGGGTTTTCGGGTATGAACACTGAAGCTTTCTTT CASSQEGGFSGMNTEAFF
- - TRBJ1-3 TRBV7-8 TGTGCCAGCAGCCCACAGGGAAGCTCTGGAAACACCATATATTTT CASSPQGSSGNTIYF
- - TRBJ1-2 TRBV18 TGTGCCAGCTCACCACCAGGAGGTTATGGCTACACCTTC CASSPPGGYGYTF
- - TRBJ2-5 TRBV5-6 TGTGCCAGCAGCTTGGATCCGGGGGCGGGGGAGACCCAGTACTTC CASSLDPGAGETQYF
few - TRBJ2-7 TRBV28 TGTGCCAGCAGTTTGGCTAGCTACGAGCAGTACTTC CASSLASYEQYF
- TRBD1 TRBJ1-1 TRBV5-4 TGTGCCAGCAGCCGCCAGGGGGAGGGGGTTATTGAAGCTTTCTTT CASSRQGEGVIEAFF
- - TRBJ2-1 TRBV28 TGTGCCAGCAGTCCCAACAAGGGAAGGATATACAATGAGCAGTTCTTC CASSPNKGRIYNEQFF
- - TRBJ2-7 TRBV30 TGTGCCTGGAATCGGCAGGCCGAGGGTTTGTACGAGCAGTACTTC CAWNRQAEGLYEQYF
- - TRBJ2-2 TRBV14 TGTGCCAGCAGCCACAGGGTCAACACCGGGGAGCTGTTTTTT CASSHRVNTGELFF
- - TRBJ2-5 TRBV5-1 TGCGCCAGCAGCCAGGGAACGGGACTGAAAGAGACCCAGTACTTC CASSQGTGLKETQYF
- TRBD1 TRBJ1-2 TRBV6-5 TGTGCCAGCAGTTTGACAGGGTTGAATGGCTACACCTTC CASSLTGLNGYTF
- - TRBJ1-5 TRBV28 TGTGCCAGCAGTTTATCCACAGTGGGCAATCAGCCCCAGCATTTT CASSLSTVGNQPQHF
- - TRBJ1-2 TRBV9 TGTGCCAGCAGCGTAGGCTATGGCTACACCTTC CASSVGYGYTF
- - TRBJ1-5 TRBV19 TGTGCCAGTAGTATAAGGGTCGGGAGAGATCAGCCCCAGCATTTT CASSIRVGRDQPQHF
- - TRBJ1-6 TRBV5-1 TGCGCCAGCAGCTCGGGTCTCCTGGCTCATTCACCCCTCCACTTT CASSSGLLAHSPLHF